Listed here are 4 T cell receptor beta chains from one sample, sequenced in a study of blood T cells in healthy people across ages. For the second PCR, which ran for about 6 to 11 cycles, a sample-barcoded 5' primer and a J-beta primer mix were used. TCRdb re-derived calls from the 5' RACE reads in MiXCR, one entry per CDR3 protein. Found here are fewer than 2,000,000 distinct CDR3 sequences, approximately 32% of them singletons; the top ten hold over 9%. Sequenced sample: blood. These receptor sequences come from a woman aged 25 to 45 in good health.

As concerns this clonotype: Relative to the germline gene, one junction end is altered; a read error may explain this. The CDR3 DNA reads TGTGCCAGCAGTCCTCCCGGGACTAGCAGAGATACGCAGTATTTT. It codes for CASSPPGTSRDTQYF. This chain connects TRBV12-3 or TRBV12-4 to TRBJ2-3; 9 nucleotides match TRBD2. The CDR3 is 15 residues long.

This clonotype was seen only a few times. J is TRBJ1-2 and V is TRBV14; no firm D call. CDR3 size: 17 residues. Trimming took 4 bases from V and 4 from J, leaving 22 bases between them. Germline loops: CDR1 SGHDN, CDR2 FVKESK. The CDR3 spells CASSPSGGPQYLYGYTF. Written as DNA, the CDR3 is TGTGCCAGCAGCCCCTCGGGCGGACCGCAATACCTCTATGGCTACACCTTC.

This clonotype appeared a few times. The chain couples TRBV20-1 to TRBJ2-1; 8 bases agree with TRBD2. The CDR3 loop spans 16 amino acids. The V gene's germline CDR1 is DFQATT and CDR2 SNEGSKA (reference sequence). V shed 0 bases, J shed 4 bases, and the junction held 8 bases outside the gene matches. CDR3 sequence: CSARDRGVAGYNEQFF. CDR3 nucleotide sequence: TGCAGTGCTAGAGATAGGGGGGTAGCGGGGTACAATGAGCAGTTCTTC.

The V and J genes are TRBV25-1 and TRBJ2-5; TRBD2 agrees at 7 bases. Gene TRBJ2-7 matches the end of the DNA better, so the J call may be wrong. Germline V CDR1 and CDR2: MGHDK, SYGVNS. The CDR3 sequence is 14 residues long. The CDR3 region is CASSSGGLVNEQYF. The CDR3 nucleotides read TGTGCCAGCAGTTCGGGGGGTCTTGTGAACGAGCAGTACTTC.